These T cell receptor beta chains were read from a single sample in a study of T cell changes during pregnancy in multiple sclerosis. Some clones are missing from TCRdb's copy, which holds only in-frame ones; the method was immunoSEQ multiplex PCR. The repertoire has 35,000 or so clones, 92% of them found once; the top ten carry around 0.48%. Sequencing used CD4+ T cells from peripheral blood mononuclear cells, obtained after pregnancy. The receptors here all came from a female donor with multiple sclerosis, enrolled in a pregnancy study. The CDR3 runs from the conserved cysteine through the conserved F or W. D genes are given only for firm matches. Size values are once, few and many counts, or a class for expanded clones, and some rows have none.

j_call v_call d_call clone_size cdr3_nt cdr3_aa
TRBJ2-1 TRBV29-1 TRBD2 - TGCAGCGTTGAAAGGCTAGCGGAGTACAATGAGCAGTTCTTC CSVERLAEYNEQFF
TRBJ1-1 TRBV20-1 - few TGCAGTGCTAGACAGGTTGAAGCTTTCTTT CSARQVEAFF
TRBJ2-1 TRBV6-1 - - TGTGCCAGCAGTGAAGCGATGGTGAGCGACCATGAGCAGTTCTTC CASSEAMVSDHEQFF
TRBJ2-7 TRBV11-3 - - TGTGCCAGCAGCTTAGATAACGGTTTCGGGGGCGAGCAGTACTTC CASSLDNGFGGEQYF
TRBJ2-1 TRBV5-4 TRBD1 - TGTGCCAGCAGCCCAGAAATCCGGGACAGCTCCTACAATGAGCAGTTCTTC CASSPEIRDSSYNEQFF
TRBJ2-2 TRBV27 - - TGTGCCAGCTCAGGTTCGAACACCGGGGAGCTGTTTTTT CASSGSNTGELFF
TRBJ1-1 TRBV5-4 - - TGTGCCAGCAGCTTGTATATTTCGGAAGCTTTCTTT CASSLYISEAFF
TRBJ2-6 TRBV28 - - TGTGCCAGCAGTTCTACAGGGAGCGGGCAGGGGGGTTTTTGGGCCAACGTCCTGACTTTC CASSSTGSGQGGFWANVLTF
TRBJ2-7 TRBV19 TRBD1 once TGTGCCAGTAGTGCCCGGACAGGGCAAGCCTACGAGCAGTACTTC CASSARTGQAYEQYF
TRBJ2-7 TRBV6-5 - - TGTGCCAGCAGTTACTCGAGGATCAACTACGAGCAGTACTTC CASSYSRINYEQYF
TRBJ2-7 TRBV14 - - TGTGCCACCGGACTCGGCATAGGCGAGCAGTACTTC CATGLGIGEQYF
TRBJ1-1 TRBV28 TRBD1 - TGTGCCAGCAGTTTATTGCTGGGACAGGTGAAAACTGAAGCTTTCTTT CASSLLLGQVKTEAFF
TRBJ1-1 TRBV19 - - TGTGCCAGTAGTACCCCTACGAGAGCTGAAGCTTTCTTT CASSTPTRAEAFF
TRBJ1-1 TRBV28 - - TGTGCCAGCAGTTTAGGGACACTGGCCCTTAACACTGAAGCTTTCTTT CASSLGTLALNTEAFF
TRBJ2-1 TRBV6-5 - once TGTGCCAGCAGAAGAGTAGATGAGCAGTTCTTC CASRRVDEQFF
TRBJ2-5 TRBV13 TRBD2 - TGTGCCAGCACCATCCTCCTGGGGCTAGCGGGAGCCTCCATGAACTTC CASTILLGLAGASMNF
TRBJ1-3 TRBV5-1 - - TGCGCCAGCAGTCCAGGCTCTGGAAACACCATATATTTT CASSPGSGNTIYF
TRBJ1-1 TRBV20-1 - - TGCAGTGCTAGTTCCCCGGGGGAAGCTTTCTTT CSASSPGEAFF
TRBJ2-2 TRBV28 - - TGTGCCAGCATTCCTCACCCAGGGGTAGGGAACACCGGGGAGCTGTTTTTT CASIPHPGVGNTGELFF
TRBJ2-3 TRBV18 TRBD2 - TGTGCCAGCTCACCACTTGAAGCGGGGGGGCCCGATACGCAGTATTTT CASSPLEAGGPDTQYF
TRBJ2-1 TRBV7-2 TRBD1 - TGTGCCAGCAGCCTCCGGGACAGAGATGACAATGAGCAGTTCTTC CASSLRDRDDNEQFF
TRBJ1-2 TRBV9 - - TGTGCCAGCAGCGTAATTAGGGGAGGGAAATCGGATGGCTACACCTTC CASSVIRGGKSDGYTF
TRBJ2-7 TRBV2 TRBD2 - TGTGCCAGCAGTGATCTGCGGGGGGACTACGAGCAGTACTTC CASSDLRGDYEQYF
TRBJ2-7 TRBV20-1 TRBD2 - TGCAGTGCTAGAGGGCTAGCGGGGGGGTACTTC CSARGLAGGYF
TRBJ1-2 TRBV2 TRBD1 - TGTGCCAGCAGTGAAGGTGGGACAGGCGAGGCCACCTTC CASSEGGTGEATF
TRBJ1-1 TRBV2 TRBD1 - TGTGCCAGCGGGGAGGACAGGGGGGTCGGTGAAGCTTTCTTT CASGEDRGVGEAFF
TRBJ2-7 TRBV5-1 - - TGCGCCAGCAGCTTCGAGGGCGGACCTTACGAGCAGTACTTC CASSFEGGPYEQYF
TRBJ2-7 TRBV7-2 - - TGTGCCAGCAGCTTAGGCAGGCCCCCCGCCTACGAGCAGTACTTC CASSLGRPPAYEQYF
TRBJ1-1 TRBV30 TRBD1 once TGTGCCTGGACGACTTTCACCGGGACAGGGAACACTGAAGCTTTCTTT CAWTTFTGTGNTEAFF
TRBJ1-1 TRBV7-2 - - TGTGCCAGCAGCCTACAGGGTTCCACTGAAGCTTTCTTT CASSLQGSTEAFF